One sample yielded the 2 T cell receptor beta chains listed below, sequenced in a study of blood T cell repertoires in COVID-19 (dated by TCRdb to the early 2020s). Library generation was performed with the immunoSEQ multiplex PCR assay. TCRdb re-hosts the immuneACCESS table, in-frame sequences only. Its copies lack some clones; in the studies checked, an unresolved V gene accounts for under half of them, and the cause for the rest is not known. Within this sample are roughly 81,000 clones, with 75% to 90% of them counted one time only. The ten largest clones take up roughly an eighth of the sample. The specimen was peripheral blood. The receptors were sampled from a man aged 65-85 years with active or convalescent COVID-19.

DNA of the CDR3: TGTGCCAGCAGTTTAGCCGGACAGGCGGCAGTGAGCTATGGCTACACCTTC. It specifies CASSLAGQAAVSYGYTF. V usage is TRBV28 and J usage is TRBJ1-2, with 7 bases aligning to TRBD1. Germline V gene sequence: CDR1 MDHEN, CDR2 SYDVKM. V gave up 2 bases and J gave up 4 bases; unmatched junction bases: 13. The CDR3 length is 17 residues.

This clone was counted only a few times. CDR3 sequence: CASSVGDSTSWTEAFF. Here the CDR3 DNA reads TGTGCCAGCAGCGTAGGGGACAGTACATCGTGGACTGAAGCTTTCTTT. The genes are TRBV9 and TRBJ1-1; 7 bases line up with TRBD1. The CDR3 length is 16 residues. The junction had 10 bases not matched to a gene; V was cut back by 0 bases and J by 5 bases. Germline V gene data show CDR1 as SGDLS and CDR2 as YYNGEE.